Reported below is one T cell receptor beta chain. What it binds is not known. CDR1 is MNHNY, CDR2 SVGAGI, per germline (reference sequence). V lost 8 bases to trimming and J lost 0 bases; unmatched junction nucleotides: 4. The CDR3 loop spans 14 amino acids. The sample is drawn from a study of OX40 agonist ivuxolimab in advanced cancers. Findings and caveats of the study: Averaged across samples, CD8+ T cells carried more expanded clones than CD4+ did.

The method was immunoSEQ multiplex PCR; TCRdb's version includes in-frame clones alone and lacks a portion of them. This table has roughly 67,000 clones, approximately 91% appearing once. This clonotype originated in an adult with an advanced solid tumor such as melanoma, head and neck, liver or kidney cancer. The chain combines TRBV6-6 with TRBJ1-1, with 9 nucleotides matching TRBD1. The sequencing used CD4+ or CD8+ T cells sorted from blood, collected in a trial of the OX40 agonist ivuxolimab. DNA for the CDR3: TGTGCCAGCCGGAGGACAGGGGTGAACACTGAAGCTTTCTTT. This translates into CASRRTGVNTEAFF.